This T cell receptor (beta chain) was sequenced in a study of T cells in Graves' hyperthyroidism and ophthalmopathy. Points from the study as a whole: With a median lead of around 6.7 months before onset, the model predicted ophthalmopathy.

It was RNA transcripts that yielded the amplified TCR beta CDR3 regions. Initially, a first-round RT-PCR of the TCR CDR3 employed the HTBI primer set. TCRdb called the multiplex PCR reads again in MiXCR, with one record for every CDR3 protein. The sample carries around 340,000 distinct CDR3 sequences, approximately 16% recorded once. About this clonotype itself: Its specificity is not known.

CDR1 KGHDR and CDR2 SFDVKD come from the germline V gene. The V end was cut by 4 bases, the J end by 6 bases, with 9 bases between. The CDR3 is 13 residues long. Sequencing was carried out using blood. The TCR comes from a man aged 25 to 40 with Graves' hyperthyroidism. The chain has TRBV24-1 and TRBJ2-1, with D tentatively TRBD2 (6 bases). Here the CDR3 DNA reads TGTGCCACCAGTGACCTGGGACTCAATGAGCAGTTCTTC. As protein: CATSDLGLNEQFF.